Presented here are 27 T cell receptor beta chains from one specimen sequenced in a study of Graves' ophthalmopathy and Graves' hyperthyroidism. Amplification of TCR beta CDR3 regions used RNA transcripts. The first round was an RT-PCR with HTBI primers, and the second round was a multiplex PCR. TCRdb called the multiplex PCR reads again in MiXCR, with one record for every CDR3 protein. There are approximately 640,000 distinct CDR3 sequences in the sample; about two fifths occur only once, and over 2.5% lies in the top ten. The sequencing sample was made of peripheral blood. Every receptor here comes from an adult man with Graves' ophthalmopathy.

The table lists this clonotype with many counts. The chain is built from TRBV20-1 and TRBJ2-5; D tentatively fits TRBD1 or TRBD2 (6 bases each). CDR1 DFQATT and CDR2 SNEGSKA come from the germline V gene (reference sequence). The CDR3 length is 14 residues. The V end lost 6 bases, the J end lost 4 bases, and 18 bases lay between the germline ends. The CDR3 region is CSATGLLGAETQYF. The CDR3 DNA follows: TGCAGTGCAACGGGACTCCTGGGGGCAGAGACCCAGTACTTC.

This clonotype was observed at least ten times. The chain joins TRBV7-2 to TRBJ1-5; tentative D call: TRBD1 (6 bases). The CDR3 has 14 residues. In germline, CDR1 is SGHTA, CDR2 FQGNSA. Trimming pared 5 bases from V and 2 bases from J, leaving 10 bases between. The CDR3 region is CASSPDRRNQPQHF. CDR3 bases: TGTGCCAGCAGCCCTGACAGGCGCAATCAGCCCCAGCATTTT.

The rearrangement links TRBV12-3 or TRBV12-4 to TRBJ2-5; no clear D gene. V lost 5 bases and J lost 3, with 13 bases in between. The length of the CDR3 is 14 residues. The CDR3 sequence is CASSGPDREETQYF. In DNA, the CDR3 is TGTGCCAGCAGTGGACCGGACCGCGAAGAGACCCAGTACTTC.

To note about this clonotype: This sequence may be a read error, since a much larger clone differs from it by one base. J is TRBJ2-5 and V is TRBV6-6, with no clear D. Trimming left V 5 bases short and J 2 bases short, with 15 bases between. Germline-derived CDR1 and CDR2 are MNHNY and SVGAGI (reference sequence). The CDR3 has 15 residues. Written as DNA, the CDR3 is TGTGCCAGCAGTCTATCCCGACGGCCTCAAGAGACCCAGTACTTC. It is translated as CASSLSRRPQETQYF.

This clonotype was counted many times. The rearrangement joins TRBV10-3 to TRBJ1-1; D remains unclear. CDR3 length equals 14 residues. Germline CDR1 ENHRY, CDR2 SYGVKD. V gave up 3 bases and J gave up 1 base, with 9 bases separating them. The CDR3 is CAISDRAQNTEAFF. The CDR3 DNA sequence: TGTGCCATCAGTGACCGGGCCCAGAACACTGAAGCTTTCTTT.

This clonotype has a count of ten or more. Without the conserved terminal phenylalanine or tryptophan, this CDR3 likely stems from a read error. The DNA is left out, because the CDR3 cannot be placed on it with certainty; the CDR3 is given as TCRdb lists it. CDR3 region: CSVVGTEEGL. The V and J genes are TRBV29-1 and TRBJ1-4; TRBD1 is the table's D call and was not checked against the DNA. Ends included, the CDR3 has 10 residues. Germline V gene sequence: CDR1 SQVTM, CDR2 ANQGSEA.

This clonotype was seen only a few times. The DNA of the CDR3 is TGCAGTGCCCTTTCCCCGGGACAGAGCTACGAGCAGTACTTC. Encoded protein: CSALSPGQSYEQYF. The J gene is TRBJ2-7, the V gene TRBV20-1; 7 bases map to TRBD1. From germline, CDR1 is DFQATT and CDR2 SNEGSKA (reference sequence). The CDR3 runs 14 residues. After removal of 6 bases from V and 3 bases from J, the junction contained 11 bases not matched to a gene.

The V gene is TRBV7-8, the J gene TRBJ2-7, with D unclear. This CDR3 comprises 14 residues. Germline V gene data show CDR1 as SGHVS and CDR2 as FQNEAQ. The V gene lost 2 bases and the J gene lost 2 bases, with 10 bases spanning the gap. Here the CDR3 DNA reads TGTGCCAGCAGCTTATTAGGACCTACCTACGAGCAGTACTTC. Its protein product is CASSLLGPTYEQYF.

The table lists this clonotype with many counts. The chain recombines TRBV5-8 with TRBJ1-1, with 7 bases lining up with TRBD1. J was trimmed by 11 bases and V by 2 bases; bases with no gene match: 6. Per the germline V gene, CDR1 is SGHTS and CDR2 is YDEGEE. This CDR3 is built from 12 residues. CDR3 region: CASSLGGLGAFF. The CDR3 DNA is TGTGCCAGCAGCTTAGGGGGCCTGGGCGCTTTCTTT. Variable domain in full (rest from reference TRBV5-8 and TRBJ1-1): EAGVTQSPTHLIKTRGQQATLRCSPISGHTSVYWYQQALGLGLQFLLWYDEGEERNRGNFPPRFSGRQFPNYSSELNVNALELEDSALYLCASSLGGLGAFFGQGTRLTVV.

This clonotype has a count of ten or more. This sequence joins TRBV7-9 and TRBJ1-1; 11 positions agree with TRBD1. V lost 5 bases and J lost 1; bases outside the gene matches: 3. This CDR3 comprises 15 residues. From germline, CDR1 is SEHNR and CDR2 FQNEAQ (reference sequence). CDR3 nucleotide sequence: TGTGCCAGCAGCGCGGACAGGGGGCCGAACACTGAAGCTTTCTTT. The encoded protein is CASSADRGPNTEAFF.

As for this clonotype: This may come from a read error, since a much larger clone is one base off. The chain employs TRBV20-1 and TRBJ1-6; a possible D gene is TRBD1 (6 bases). Looked up from germline, CDR1 is DFQATT and CDR2 is SNEGSKA (reference sequence). CDR3 size: 15 residues. The CDR3 sequence is CSARLPGGPNSPPHF. The CDR3 coding sequence is TGCAGTGCTAGATTACCTGGGGGGCCCAACTCACCCCCCCACTTT.

This clonotype has more than one count but fewer than ten. The V and J genes are TRBV9 and TRBJ2-5; 9 bases align to TRBD1. V lost 0 bases and J lost 4; bases outside the gene matches: 4. The CDR3 runs to 15 residues. The germline V gene encodes CDR1 SGDLS and CDR2 YYNGEE. The CDR3 here is CASSVDPDRGETQYF. For the CDR3, the DNA is TGTGCCAGCAGCGTAGACCCGGACAGGGGAGAGACCCAGTACTTC.

This clonotype came up once. The V gene is TRBV15, the J gene TRBJ2-7; D perhaps matches TRBD1 (7 bases). The CDR3 runs to 16 residues. V was cut by 0 bases and J by 4 bases, with 16 bases left in between. Germline-derived CDR1 and CDR2 are LNHNV and YYDKDF (reference sequence). CDR3 residues: CATSREEGGGAYEQYF. CDR3 DNA: TGTGCCACCAGCAGAGAGGAAGGAGGGGGCGCGTACGAGCAGTACTTC.

This clonotype occurred once. A much larger clone is a single base away; this may be a read error. The gene calls are TRBV4-3 and TRBJ2-2; D may be TRBD2 (5 bases). Trimming took off 4 bases at V and 7 bases at J, with 13 bases between the two ends. Germline V gene data show CDR1 as LGHNA and CDR2 as YSLEER. There are 14 residues in the CDR3. CDR3 protein: CASSRRGRIGELFF. In nucleotides, the CDR3 is TGCGCCAGCAGCCGACGGGGTCGGATCGGGGAGCTGTTTTTT.

This clonotype has ten or more counts. V is TRBV12-3 or TRBV12-4 and J is TRBJ1-6, with D perhaps TRBD1 (6 bases). This CDR3 region has 16 residues. With 6 bases removed from V and 6 bases from J, the gap between germline ends came to 18 bases. Here the CDR3 reads CASSLDGGAGNSPLHF. The CDR3 bases are TGTGCCAGCAGCCTCGACGGGGGGGCCGGTAATTCACCCCTCCACTTT.

V is TRBV29-1 and J is TRBJ1-2; D is undetermined. V dropped 3 bases and J dropped 12 bases, with 11 bases sitting between them. The CDR3 contains 10 residues. CDR1 is SQVTM, CDR2 ANQGSEA, per germline. Here the CDR3 DNA reads TGCAGCGTTGAGGCTAGCGGCCACACCTTC. Protein sequence: CSVEASGHTF.

The V call is TRBV9, the J call TRBJ1-1, with 9 bases identical to TRBD1. CDR1 SGDLS and CDR2 YYNGEE come from the germline V gene. The CDR3 length is 15 residues. With V trimmed by 4 bases and J by 5 bases, 9 bases remained unmatched. CDR3 sequence: CASSQDGQGRTEAFF. The CDR3 bases are TGTGCCAGCAGCCAAGACGGACAGGGGCGGACTGAAGCTTTCTTT.

This clonotype is a singleton in its sample. The V gene is TRBV12-3 or TRBV12-4, the J gene TRBJ1-2; weak D call: TRBD1 (6 bases). The V gene lost 5 bases and the J gene lost 2 bases, with 15 bases spanning the gap. This CDR3 contains 15 residues. Here the CDR3 reads CASSAMTGPNYGYTF. CDR3 DNA: TGTGCCAGCAGTGCAATGACAGGTCCCAACTATGGCTACACCTTC.

This clonotype was seen repeatedly, ten times or more. The chain carries TRBV9 and TRBJ1-2; no clear D. Trimming cost V 3 bases and J 4 bases, with 10 bases left between them. Germline V lookup: CDR1 SGDLS, CDR2 YYNGEE. The CDR3 sequence is 13 residues long. In DNA form, the CDR3 reads TGTGCCAGCAGCGGGTCCCCCATCTATGGCTACACCTTC. This gives the protein CASSGSPIYGYTF.

This clonotype was seen more than once but under ten times. J is TRBJ2-2 and V is TRBV7-2; no definite D call. V was cut by 6 bases and J by 8 bases, with 4 bases left in between. Germline-derived CDR1 and CDR2 are SGHTA and FQGNSA. The length of the CDR3 is 10 residues. The CDR3 DNA is TGTGCCAGCAGGTCGGGGGAGCTGTTTTTT. It codes for CASRSGELFF.

There are many counts of this clonotype. The genes are TRBV29-1 and TRBJ2-7; a weak D match, TRBD1 (5 bases). The CDR3 spans 12 residues. CDR1 and CDR2 (germline): SQVTM, ANQGSEA. Trimming removed 4 bases from V and 0 bases from J, with 7 bases in between. DNA for the CDR3: TGCAGCGTTGTAGGGGACTCCTACGAGCAGTACTTC. Its protein is CSVVGDSYEQYF.

This chain links TRBV5-5 with TRBJ2-3; TRBD1 agrees at 8 bases. Germline assignment: CDR1 SGHKS and CDR2 YYEKEE (reference sequence). This CDR3 contains 14 residues. The trim removed 7 bases at V and 4 bases at J, leaving 8 bases unmatched. The DNA of the CDR3 is TGTGCCAGCTCACGACAGGGGTCCTCAGATACGCAGTATTTT. The encoded protein is CASSRQGSSDTQYF.

This clonotype was seen only a few times. V gene TRBV6-5 combines with J gene TRBJ1-1; tentative D call: TRBD1 (5 bases). The CDR3 contains 12 residues. Germline lookup yields CDR1 MNHEY and CDR2 SVGAGI. Trimming left V 7 bases short and J 1 base short, with 7 bases between. CDR3 region: CASKGWNTEAFF. CDR3 DNA: TGTGCCAGCAAGGGGTGGAACACTGAAGCTTTCTTT.

This clonotype was seen a few times. The chain combines TRBV19 with TRBJ1-5; D not certain. Germline CDR1 LNHDA, CDR2 SQIVND (reference sequence). V was trimmed by 0 bases and J by 7 bases, leaving 16 bases between them. This CDR3 is built from 16 residues. CDR3 loop: CASSIDKESQKQPQHF. CDR3 coding DNA: TGTGCCAGTAGTATAGATAAGGAATCCCAAAAACAGCCCCAGCATTTT.

The CDR3 sequence: CASSLSRAGGVDEQYF. In DNA form, the CDR3 reads TGTGCCAGCAGCTTAAGTAGGGCAGGGGGCGTAGACGAGCAGTACTTC. The rearrangement links TRBV7-9 to TRBJ2-7; the match to TRBD1 covers 8 bases. The ends lost 2 bases at V and 5 bases at J; junction bases unmatched: 11. The CDR3 consists of 16 residues. The germline gives CDR1 SEHNR, CDR2 FQNEAQ (reference sequence).

V gene TRBV10-3 combines with J gene TRBJ2-2; D is unclear. CDR3 length: 13 amino acids. Germline CDR1 is ENHRY and CDR2 is SYGVKD. Trimming shortened V by 4 bases and J by 1 base, and 4 bases separated the two germline ends. In DNA form, the CDR3 reads TGTGCCATCAGTGGACAGAACACCGGGGAGCTGTTTTTT. As protein: CAISGQNTGELFF.

This clonotype was seen many times. The chain carries TRBV7-8 and TRBJ2-7, with 8 positions matching TRBD2. The germline V gene has CDR1 SGHVS and CDR2 FQNEAQ. This CDR3 has 16 amino acids. V lost 2 bases and J lost 0; bases outside the gene matches: 6. This chain's CDR3 is CASSLTRSGGSYEQYF. DNA for the CDR3: TGTGCCAGCAGCTTAACTAGGAGCGGGGGCTCCTACGAGCAGTACTTC.